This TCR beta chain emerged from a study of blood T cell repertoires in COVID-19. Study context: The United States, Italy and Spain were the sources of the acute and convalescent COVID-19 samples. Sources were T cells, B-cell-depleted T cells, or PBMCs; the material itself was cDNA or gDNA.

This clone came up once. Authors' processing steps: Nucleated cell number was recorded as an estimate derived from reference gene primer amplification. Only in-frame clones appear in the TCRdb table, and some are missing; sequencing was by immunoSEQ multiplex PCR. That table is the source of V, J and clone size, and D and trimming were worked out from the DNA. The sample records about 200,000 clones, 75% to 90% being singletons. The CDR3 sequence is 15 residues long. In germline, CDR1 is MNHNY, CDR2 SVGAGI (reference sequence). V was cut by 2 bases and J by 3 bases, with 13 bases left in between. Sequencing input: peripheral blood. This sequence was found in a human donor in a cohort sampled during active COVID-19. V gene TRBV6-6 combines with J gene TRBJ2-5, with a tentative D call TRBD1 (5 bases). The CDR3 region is CASSYPTGAEETQYF. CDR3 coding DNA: TGTGCCAGCAGTTACCCGACTGGGGCCGAAGAGACCCAGTACTTC.